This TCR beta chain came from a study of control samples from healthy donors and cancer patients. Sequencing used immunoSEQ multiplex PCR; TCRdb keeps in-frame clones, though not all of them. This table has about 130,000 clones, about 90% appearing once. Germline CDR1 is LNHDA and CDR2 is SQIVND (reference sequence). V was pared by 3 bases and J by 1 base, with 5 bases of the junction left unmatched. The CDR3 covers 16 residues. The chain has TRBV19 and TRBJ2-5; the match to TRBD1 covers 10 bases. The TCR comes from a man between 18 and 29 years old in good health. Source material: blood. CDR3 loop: CASSIWTGGFQETQYF. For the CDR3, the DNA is TGTGCCAGTAGTATTTGGACAGGGGGATTCCAAGAGACCCAGTACTTC.